This passage covers 8 T cell receptor beta chains from one sample sequenced in a study of blood T cell repertoires in COVID-19. TCRdb keeps only in-frame clones here, not all; method: immunoSEQ multiplex PCR. The sample holds roughly 150,000 clones, roughly 88% seen once. Sequenced sample: peripheral blood. These TCRs come from a young man with acute or convalescent COVID-19.

This sequence joins TRBV11-2 and TRBJ1-1; 10 positions match TRBD1. Looked up from germline, CDR1 is SGHAT and CDR2 is FQNNGV. With V trimmed by 7 bases and J by 11 bases, 10 bases remained unmatched. The CDR3 length is 13 residues. CDR3: CASNPDRGLGAFF. The CDR3 DNA reads as TGTGCCAGCAATCCGGACAGGGGGTTAGGGGCTTTCTTT. The whole variable domain, remainder taken from reference TRBV11-2 and TRBJ1-1, is EAGVAQSPRYKIIEKRQSVAFWCNPISGHATLYWYQQILGQGPKLLIQFQNNGVVDDSQLPKDRFSAERLKGVDSTLKIQPAKLEDSAVYLCASNPDRGLGAFFGQGTRLTVV.

The chain links TRBV5-5 to TRBJ2-7, with D maybe TRBD2 (5 bases). From germline, CDR1 is SGHKS and CDR2 YYEKEE (reference sequence). With 2 bases removed from V and 3 bases from J, the gap between germline ends came to 15 bases. The CDR3 runs to 15 residues. For the CDR3, the DNA is TGTGCCAGCAGCTTCGCCGGCCTCGGGGACTACGAGCAGTACTTC. It specifies CASSFAGLGDYEQYF.

The J gene is TRBJ1-2, the V gene TRBV7-9; D remains unclear. Germline assignment: CDR1 SEHNR and CDR2 FQNEAQ (reference sequence). Trimming cost V 6 bases and J 3 bases, with 17 bases left between them. The CDR3 is 15 amino acids. As DNA, the CDR3 is TGTGCCAGCAGTCGAAGTGGAGGGTGGGACTATGGCTACACCTTC. Protein: CASSRSGGWDYGYTF.

The genes are TRBV24-1 and TRBJ2-3; weak D call: TRBD2 (6 bases). V lost 7 bases, J lost 7 bases, and 8 bases lay in between. This CDR3 contains 11 residues. Germline CDR1 KGHDR, CDR2 SFDVKD. CDR3 in DNA: TGTGCCACCAGGGAGGGGAATACGCAGTATTTT. Translated, it gives CATREGNTQYF.

The chain employs TRBV30 and TRBJ1-2; TRBD1 aligns across 8 bases. Germline V gene sequence: CDR1 GTSNPN, CDR2 SVGIG (reference sequence). V dropped 2 bases and J dropped 6; count of bases not matched to a gene: 8. CDR3 length equals 14 residues. The CDR3 DNA follows: TGTGCCTGGAGTCCACTGAGACAGGGGAATGGCTACACCTTC. Its protein is CAWSPLRQGNGYTF. Full variable domain (remainder filled in from reference TRBV30 and TRBJ1-2): SQTIHQWPATLVQPVGSPLSLECTVEGTSNPNLYWYRQAAGRGLQLLFYSVGIGQISSEVPQNLSASRPQDRQFILSSKKLLLSDSGFYLCAWSPLRQGNGYTFGSGTRLTVV.

This clone showed up just a few times. At one end the junction does not follow the germline gene, possibly because of a read error. In nucleotides, the CDR3 is TGTGCCAGCTCACCGAGGGGACAGGCTAAGGAAAAACTGTTTTTT. Translation: CASSPRGQAKEKLFF. V usage is TRBV18 and J usage is TRBJ1-4, with 8 bases matching TRBD1. The germline CDR1 and CDR2 sequences are KGHSH and LQKENI. The CDR3 consists of 15 residues.

A remark on this clone: The conserved final phenylalanine or tryptophan is absent from the CDR3, which likely points to a read error. No DNA is shown, since the ends of the CDR3 on it are uncertain; the CDR3 is the one TCRdb lists. The rearrangement uses TRBV6-4 and TRBJ1-1; TRBD1, the table's D call, lacks a check against the DNA. The CDR3 length is 10 residues, termini included. Germline loops: CDR1 MRHNA, CDR2 SNTAGT. CDR3 residues: CASSDSKVGH.

The chain employs TRBV2 and TRBJ1-3, with 10 bases aligning to TRBD1. CDR3 length equals 19 residues. The J segment lost 3 bases and the V segment lost 6 bases, leaving 17 bases of the junction unmatched. Germline V CDR1 and CDR2: SNHLY, FYNNEI. CDR3 nucleotide sequence: TGTGCCAGCAGCCAAAAGGCCCCTTTCGACAGGGGGCTTGGAAACACCATATATTTT. As protein: CASSQKAPFDRGLGNTIYF.